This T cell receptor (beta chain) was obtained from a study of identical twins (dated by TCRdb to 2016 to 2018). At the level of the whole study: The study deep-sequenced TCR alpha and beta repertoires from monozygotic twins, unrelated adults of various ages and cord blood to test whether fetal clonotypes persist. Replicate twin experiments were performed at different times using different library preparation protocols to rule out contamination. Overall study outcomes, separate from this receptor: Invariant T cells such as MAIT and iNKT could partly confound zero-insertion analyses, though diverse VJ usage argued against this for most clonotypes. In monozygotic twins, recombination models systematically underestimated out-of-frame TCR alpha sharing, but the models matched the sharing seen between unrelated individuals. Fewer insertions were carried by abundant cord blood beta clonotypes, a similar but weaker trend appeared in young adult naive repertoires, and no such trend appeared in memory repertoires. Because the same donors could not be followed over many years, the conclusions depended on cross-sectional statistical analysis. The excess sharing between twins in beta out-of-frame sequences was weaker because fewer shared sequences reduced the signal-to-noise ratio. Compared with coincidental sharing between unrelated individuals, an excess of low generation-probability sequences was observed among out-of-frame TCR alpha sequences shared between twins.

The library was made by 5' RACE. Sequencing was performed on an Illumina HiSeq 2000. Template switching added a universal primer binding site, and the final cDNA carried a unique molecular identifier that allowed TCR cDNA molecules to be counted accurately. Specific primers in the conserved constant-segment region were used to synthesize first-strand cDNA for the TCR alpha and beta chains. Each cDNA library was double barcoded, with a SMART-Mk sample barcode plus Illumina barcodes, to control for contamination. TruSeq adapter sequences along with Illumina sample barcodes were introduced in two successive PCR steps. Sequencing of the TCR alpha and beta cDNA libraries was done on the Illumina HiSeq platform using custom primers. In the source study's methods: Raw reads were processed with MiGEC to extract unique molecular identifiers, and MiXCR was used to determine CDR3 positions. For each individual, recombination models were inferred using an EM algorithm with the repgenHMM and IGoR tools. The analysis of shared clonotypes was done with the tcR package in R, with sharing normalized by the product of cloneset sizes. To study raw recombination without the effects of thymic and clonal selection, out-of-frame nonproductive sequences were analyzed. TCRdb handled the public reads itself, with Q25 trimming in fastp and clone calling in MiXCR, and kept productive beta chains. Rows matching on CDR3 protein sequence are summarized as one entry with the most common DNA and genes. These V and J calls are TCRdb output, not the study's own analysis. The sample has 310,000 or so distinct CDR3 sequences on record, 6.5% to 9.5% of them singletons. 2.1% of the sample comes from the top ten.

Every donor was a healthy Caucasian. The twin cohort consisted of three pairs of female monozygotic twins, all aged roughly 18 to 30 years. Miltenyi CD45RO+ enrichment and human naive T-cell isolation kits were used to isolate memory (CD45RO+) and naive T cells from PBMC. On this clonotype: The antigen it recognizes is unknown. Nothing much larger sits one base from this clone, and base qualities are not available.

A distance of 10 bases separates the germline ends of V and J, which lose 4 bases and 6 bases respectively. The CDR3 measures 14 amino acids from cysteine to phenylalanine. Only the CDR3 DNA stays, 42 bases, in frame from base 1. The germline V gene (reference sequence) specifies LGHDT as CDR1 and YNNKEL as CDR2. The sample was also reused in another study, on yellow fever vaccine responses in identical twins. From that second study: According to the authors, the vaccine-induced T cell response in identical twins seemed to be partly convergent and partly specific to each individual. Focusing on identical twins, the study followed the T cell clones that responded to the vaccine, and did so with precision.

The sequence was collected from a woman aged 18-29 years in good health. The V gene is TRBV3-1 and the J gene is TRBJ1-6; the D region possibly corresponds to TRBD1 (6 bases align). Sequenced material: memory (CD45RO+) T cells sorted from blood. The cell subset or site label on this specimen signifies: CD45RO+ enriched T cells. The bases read TGTGCCAGCAGCCGGACAGCTGGTAATTCACCCCTCCACTTT. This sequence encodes CASSRTAGNSPLHF. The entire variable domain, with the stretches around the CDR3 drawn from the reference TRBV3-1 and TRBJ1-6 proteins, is DTAVSQTPKYLVTQMGNDKSIKCEQNLGHDTMYWYKQDSKKFLKIMFSYNNKELIINETVPNRFSPKSPDKAHLNLHINSLELGDSAVYFCASSRTAGNSPLHFGNGTRLTVT.